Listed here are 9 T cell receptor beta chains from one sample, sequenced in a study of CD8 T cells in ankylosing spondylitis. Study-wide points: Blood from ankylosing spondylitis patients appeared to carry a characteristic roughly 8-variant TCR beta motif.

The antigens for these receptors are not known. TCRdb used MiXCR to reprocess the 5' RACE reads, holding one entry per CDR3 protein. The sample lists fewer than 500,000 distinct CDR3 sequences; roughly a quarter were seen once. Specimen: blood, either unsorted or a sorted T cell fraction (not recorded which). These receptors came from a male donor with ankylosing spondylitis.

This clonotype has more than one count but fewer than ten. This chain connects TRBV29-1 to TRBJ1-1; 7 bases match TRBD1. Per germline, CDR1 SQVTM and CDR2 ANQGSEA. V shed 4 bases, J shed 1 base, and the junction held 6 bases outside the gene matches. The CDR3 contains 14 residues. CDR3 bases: TGCAGCGTTGCGCGGGGACAGAAGAACACTGAAGCTTTCTTT. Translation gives CSVARGQKNTEAFF.

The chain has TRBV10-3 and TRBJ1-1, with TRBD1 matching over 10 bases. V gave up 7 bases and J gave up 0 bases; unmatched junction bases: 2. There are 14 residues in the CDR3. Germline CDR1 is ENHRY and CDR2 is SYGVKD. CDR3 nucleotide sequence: TGTGCCATCAAGGACAGGGGGATGAACACTGAAGCTTTCTTT. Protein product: CAIKDRGMNTEAFF.

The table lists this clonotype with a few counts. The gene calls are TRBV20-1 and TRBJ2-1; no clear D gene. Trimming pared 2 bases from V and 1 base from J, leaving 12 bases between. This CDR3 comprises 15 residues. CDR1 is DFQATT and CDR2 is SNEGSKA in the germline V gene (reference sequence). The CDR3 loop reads CSARYPTSSYNEQFF. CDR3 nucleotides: TGCAGTGCTAGATACCCGACCTCGTCCTACAATGAGCAGTTCTTC.

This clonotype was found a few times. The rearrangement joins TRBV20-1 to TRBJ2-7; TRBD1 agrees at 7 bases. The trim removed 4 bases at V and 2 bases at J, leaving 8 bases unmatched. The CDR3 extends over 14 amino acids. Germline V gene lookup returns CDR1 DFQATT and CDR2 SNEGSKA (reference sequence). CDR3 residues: CSATTGAPTYEQYV. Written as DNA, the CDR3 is TGCAGTGCTACCACAGGGGCACCGACCTACGAGCAGTACGTC.

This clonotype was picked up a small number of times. The CDR3: CASSLWGDRSNTEAFF. CDR3 sequence (DNA): TGCGCCAGCAGCTTGTGGGGGGACAGATCAAACACTGAAGCTTTCTTT. This chain connects TRBV5-1 to TRBJ1-1, with 7 nucleotides matching TRBD1. The V and J ends lost 1 base and 2 bases, in that order; junction bases with no gene match: 8. The germline V gene encodes CDR1 SGHRS and CDR2 YFSETQ. The CDR3 consists of 16 residues.

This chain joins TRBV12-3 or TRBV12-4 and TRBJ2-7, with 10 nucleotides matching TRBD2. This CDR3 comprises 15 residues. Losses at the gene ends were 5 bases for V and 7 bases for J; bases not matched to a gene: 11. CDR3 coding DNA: TGTGCCAGCAGTGGGGGCCGGACTAGCGGTGCGGAGCAGTACTTC. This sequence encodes CASSGGRTSGAEQYF.

CDR3 bases: TGTGCCAGCAGTGAAGCGGGGCAGGGAGGGCAGTATTTT. It specifies CASSEAGQGGQYF. The rearrangement links TRBV6-1 to TRBJ2-3, with D possibly TRBD2 on 6 matching bases. The V and J ends lost 0 bases and 11 bases respectively, with 12 bases between them. There are 13 residues in the CDR3. CDR1 is MNHNS, CDR2 SASEGT, per germline.

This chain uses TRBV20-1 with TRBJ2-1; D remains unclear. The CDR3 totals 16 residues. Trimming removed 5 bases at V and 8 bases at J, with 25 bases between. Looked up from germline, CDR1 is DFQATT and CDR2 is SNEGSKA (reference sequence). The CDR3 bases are TGCAGTGCTCGCTATTTCGGTTCAATTCGAAGTGATGAGCAGTTCTTC. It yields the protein CSARYFGSIRSDEQFF.

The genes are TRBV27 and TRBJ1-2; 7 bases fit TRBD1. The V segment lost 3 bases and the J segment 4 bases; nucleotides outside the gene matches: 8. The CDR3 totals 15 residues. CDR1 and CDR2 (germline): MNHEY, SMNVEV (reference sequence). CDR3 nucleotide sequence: TGTGCCAGCAGTTTTTCCAGACAGGGCGGCTATGGCTACACCTTC. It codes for CASSFSRQGGYGYTF.